This T cell receptor beta chain was documented in a study of graft-versus-host responses after intestinal transplantation (dated by TCRdb to the early 2020s). Some background on the complete study: The transplants that recipients got were multivisceral, liver-intestinal, or isolated intestinal. Anti-thymocyte globulin induction was given to all recipients, followed by maintenance tacrolimus and steroids for 2 to 4 years. After intestinal transplantation, graft-versus-host and host-versus-graft alloreactive T cell clones were followed in the graft, circulation and bone marrow using bulk TCR-beta CDR3 sequencing. Alloreactive clones were identified by sequencing pre-transplant mixed lymphocyte reaction products and comparing them with unstimulated pre-transplant donor and recipient T cells. The cohort enrolled under 25 intestinal transplant recipients including one retransplant, and a few patients lacking pretransplant specimens were excluded. Donor T cell macrochimerism was defined as a peak of at least 4% donor T cells among recipient peripheral blood mononuclear cells. Rather than going through the commercial service, samples from a few later patients were sequenced in-house on an Illumina MiSeq and processed with MiXCR. Here is what the overall study found, with its caveats: GvH clones were detected in recipient bone marrow, and some appeared earlier in ileal mucosa or blood, consistent with an intestinal mucosal origin. Early after transplant, peak levels of circulating GvH clones were associated with declines in HvG clones. In the allografts of patients with donor T cell macrochimerism, GvH to HvG T cell clonal ratios were high. Conclusions were limited by the relatively low number and heterogeneity of intestinal transplant patients.

For CDR1 and CDR2, the germline V gene lists SNHLY and FYNNEI. The CDR3 sequence holds 11 residues, the cysteine and phenylalanine included. The entry retains the CDR3 DNA only, 33 bases that are in frame from base 1. V and J are truncated by 8 bases and 3 bases respectively, leaving an intervening sequence of 8 bases. Libraries came from the immunoSEQ multiplex PCR assay. For most patients, genomic DNA was isolated with the Qiagen DNeasy Blood and Tissue Kit and sent frozen to Adaptive Biotechnologies for TCR sequencing. For most patients, genomic DNA was subjected to high-throughput TCR-beta CDR3 sequencing by Adaptive Biotechnologies. For the original study's pipeline: Adaptive's ImmunoSEQ software supplied the TCR sequencing data for about 18 patients, while MiXCR and VDJtools were used to process a few other patients. To correct CD4 versus CD8 sorting errors, any sequence found in both subsets at a frequency ratio below 5:1 was removed. Because the origin of CDR3 nucleotide sequences shared between donor and recipient could not be assigned, those sequences were removed. To count as alloreactive, a clone needed at least 2-fold expansion over unstimulated cells and a minimum CFSE-low frequency of 0.002% (template counts) or 0.001% (read counts). Clones detected in sequenced pre-transplant spleen, lymph node, or MLR CFSE-low populations of the donor or recipient were defined as mappable. The cumulative frequency of alloreactive clones was calculated as a percentage of all sequences, weighted by copy number. This is the immuneACCESS table as TCRdb keeps it, with only in-frame sequences that have V and J called. A part of the clones is gone; compared with another copy, unresolved V genes explain less than half, and the rest is unexplained. Clonal size and the V and J genes are those of that table, whereas D and trimming came from the DNA. The sample table lists more than 80,000 clones, roughly four fifths of them with a count of one. The ten most abundant clones make up 15% to 20% of the sample.

The intended sense of this specimen's time point label: cells obtained before transplantation from donor or recipient. CD3+CD4+ and CD3+CD8+ populations were FACS-sorted from unstimulated pre-transplant donor and recipient cells taken from spleen or lymph nodes. With respect to this clone: Its antigen is still unknown. Base qualities are not provided; no much larger clone lies one nucleotide away.

This sequence uses TRBV2 and TRBJ2-7; the best D guess is TRBD2, with 6 bases matching. This receptor was identified in a human donor who received an intestinal transplant. The sequences come from unstimulated CD8+ T cells sorted from spleen or lymph node cells, collected before intestinal transplant. CDR3 region: CASATSYEQYF. At the DNA level, the sequence is TGTGCCAGCGCGACTAGCTACGAGCAGTACTTC.